This T cell receptor (beta chain) was documented in a study of blood T cell repertoires in COVID-19. Study as a whole: Spain, Italy and the United States supplied samples that represented acute and convalescent COVID-19. PBMCs, B-cell-depleted T cells, or T cells provided the cDNA or gDNA that made up the material.

V was pared by 1 base and J by 0 bases, with 10 bases between. This CDR3 is 16 amino acids long. Germline values: CDR1 LNHNV, CDR2 YYDKDF (reference sequence). Original processing notes: Reference gene primer amplification in the assay estimated nucleated cell counts. Produced via immunoSEQ multiplex PCR; TCRdb's table is partial and in-frame only. The DNA was the basis for D and trimming; V, J and clone size are from that table. This table has over 10,000 clones, roughly 80% appearing once. Material: peripheral blood. The chain couples TRBV15 to TRBJ1-5; tentatively, D is TRBD1 (6 bases). This receptor was identified in a woman of 80 years or more with acute or convalescent COVID-19. The CDR3 nucleotides are TGTGCCACCAGCAGAGTTTTGGGGGCTAGCAATCAGCCCCAGCATTTT. Amino acids: CATSRVLGASNQPQHF.